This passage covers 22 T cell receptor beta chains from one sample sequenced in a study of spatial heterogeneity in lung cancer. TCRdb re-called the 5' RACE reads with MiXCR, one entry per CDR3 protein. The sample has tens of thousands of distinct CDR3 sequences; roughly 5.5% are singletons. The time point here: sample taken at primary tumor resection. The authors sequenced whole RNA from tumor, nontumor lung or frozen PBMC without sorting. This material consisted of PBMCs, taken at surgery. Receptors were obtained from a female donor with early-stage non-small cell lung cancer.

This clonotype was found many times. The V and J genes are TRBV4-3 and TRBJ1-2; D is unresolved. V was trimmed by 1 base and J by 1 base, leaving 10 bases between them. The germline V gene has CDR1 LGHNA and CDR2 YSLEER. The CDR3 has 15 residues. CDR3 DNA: TGCGCCAGCAGCCAAGCCTGGCAGGTTAACTATGGCTACACCTTC. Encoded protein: CASSQAWQVNYGYTF.

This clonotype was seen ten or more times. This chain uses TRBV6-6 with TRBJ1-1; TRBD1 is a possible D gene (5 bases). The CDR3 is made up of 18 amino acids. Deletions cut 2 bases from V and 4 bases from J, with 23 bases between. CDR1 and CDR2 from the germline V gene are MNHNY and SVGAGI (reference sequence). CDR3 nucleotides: TGTGCCAGCAGTTACCCGGAGGGGAGGCGGGGGGGGAGCACTGAAGCTTTCTTT. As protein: CASSYPEGRRGGSTEAFF.

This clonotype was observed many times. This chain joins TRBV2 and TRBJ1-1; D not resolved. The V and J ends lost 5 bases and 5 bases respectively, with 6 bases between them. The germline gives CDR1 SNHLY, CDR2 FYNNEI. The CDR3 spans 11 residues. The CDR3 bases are TGTGCCAGCAGTAGGTTGACTGAAGCTTTCTTT. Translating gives CASSRLTEAFF.

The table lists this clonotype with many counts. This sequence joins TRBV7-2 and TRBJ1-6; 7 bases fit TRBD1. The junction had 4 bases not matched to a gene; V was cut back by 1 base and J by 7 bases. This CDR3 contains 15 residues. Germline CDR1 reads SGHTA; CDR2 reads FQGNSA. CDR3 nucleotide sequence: TGTGCCAGCAGCTTAGGAGGGGGCTTCAATTCACCCCTCCACTTT. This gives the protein CASSLGGGFNSPLHF. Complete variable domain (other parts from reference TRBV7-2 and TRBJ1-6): GAGVSQSPSNKVTEKGKDVELRCDPISGHTALYWYRQSLGQGLEFLIYFQGNSAPDKSGLPSDRFSAERTGGSVSTLTIQRTQQEDSAVYLCASSLGGGFNSPLHFGNGTRLTVT.

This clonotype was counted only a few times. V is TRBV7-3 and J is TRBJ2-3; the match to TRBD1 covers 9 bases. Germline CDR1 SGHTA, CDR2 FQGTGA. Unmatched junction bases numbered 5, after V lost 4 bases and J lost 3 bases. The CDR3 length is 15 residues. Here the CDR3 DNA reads TGTGCCAGCAGCTCGACCGGGACAGGGACAGATACGCAGTATTTT. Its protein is CASSSTGTGTDTQYF.

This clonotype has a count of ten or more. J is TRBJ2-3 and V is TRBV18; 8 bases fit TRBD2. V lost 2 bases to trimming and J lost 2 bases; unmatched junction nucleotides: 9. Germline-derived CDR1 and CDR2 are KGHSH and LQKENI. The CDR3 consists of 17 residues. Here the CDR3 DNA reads TGTGCCAGCTCACCAAAGGTCGCGGGGGGAACCACAGATACGCAGTATTTT. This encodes CASSPKVAGGTTDTQYF.

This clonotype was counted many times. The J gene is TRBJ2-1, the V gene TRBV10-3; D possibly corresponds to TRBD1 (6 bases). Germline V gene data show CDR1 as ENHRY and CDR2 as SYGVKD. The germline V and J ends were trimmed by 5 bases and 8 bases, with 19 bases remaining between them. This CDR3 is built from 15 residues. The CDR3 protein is CAISRGGEGFDEQFF. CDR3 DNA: TGTGCCATCAGTCGAGGGGGAGAGGGTTTCGATGAGCAGTTCTTC.

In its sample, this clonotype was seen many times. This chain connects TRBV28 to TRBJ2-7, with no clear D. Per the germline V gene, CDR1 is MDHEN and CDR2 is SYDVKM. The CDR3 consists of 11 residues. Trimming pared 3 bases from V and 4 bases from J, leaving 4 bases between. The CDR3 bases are TGTGCCAGCAGTTTTGGATACGAGCAGTACTTC. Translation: CASSFGYEQYF.

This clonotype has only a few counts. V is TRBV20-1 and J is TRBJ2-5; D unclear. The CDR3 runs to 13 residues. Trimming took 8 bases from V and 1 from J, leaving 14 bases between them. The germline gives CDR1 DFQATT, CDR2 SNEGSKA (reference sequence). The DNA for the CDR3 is TGCAGTCCAAGACGTAACCTCCAAGAGACCCAGTACTTC. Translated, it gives CSPRRNLQETQYF.

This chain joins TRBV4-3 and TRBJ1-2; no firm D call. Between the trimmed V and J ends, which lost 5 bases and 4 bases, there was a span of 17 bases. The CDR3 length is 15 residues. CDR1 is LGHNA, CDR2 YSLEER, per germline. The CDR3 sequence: CASSAQFGRPYGYTF. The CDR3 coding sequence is TGCGCCAGCAGCGCTCAATTCGGCAGGCCCTATGGCTACACCTTC.

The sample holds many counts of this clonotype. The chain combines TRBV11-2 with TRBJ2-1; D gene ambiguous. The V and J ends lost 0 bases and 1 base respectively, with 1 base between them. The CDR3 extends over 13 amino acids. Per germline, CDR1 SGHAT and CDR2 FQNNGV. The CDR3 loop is CASSLDSYNEQFF. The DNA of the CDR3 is TGTGCCAGCAGCTTAGATTCCTACAATGAGCAGTTCTTC.

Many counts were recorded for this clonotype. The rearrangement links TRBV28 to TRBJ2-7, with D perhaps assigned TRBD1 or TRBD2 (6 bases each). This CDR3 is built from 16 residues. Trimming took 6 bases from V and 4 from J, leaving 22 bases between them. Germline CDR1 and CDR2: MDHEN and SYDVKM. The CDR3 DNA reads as TGTGCCAGCAGCCGCCCCACTCGGGGGCTAGGGTACGAGCAGTACTTC. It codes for CASSRPTRGLGYEQYF. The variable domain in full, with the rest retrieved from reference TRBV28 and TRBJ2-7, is DVKVTQSSRYLVKRTGEKVFLECVQDMDHENMFWYRQDPGLGLRLIYFSYDVKMKEKGDIPEGYSVSREKKERFSLILESASTNQTSMYLCASSRPTRGLGYEQYFGPGTRLTVT.

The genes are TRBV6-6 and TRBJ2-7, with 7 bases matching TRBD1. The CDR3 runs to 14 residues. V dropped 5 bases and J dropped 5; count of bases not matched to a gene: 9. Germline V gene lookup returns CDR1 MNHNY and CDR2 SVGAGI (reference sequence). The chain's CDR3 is CASSATGTAHEQYF. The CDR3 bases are TGTGCCAGCAGTGCAACAGGGACAGCCCACGAGCAGTACTTC.

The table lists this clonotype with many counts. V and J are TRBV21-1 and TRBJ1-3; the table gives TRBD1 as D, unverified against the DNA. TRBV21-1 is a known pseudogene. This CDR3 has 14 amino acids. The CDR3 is CASGRFNSGNTIYF. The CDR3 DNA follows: TGTGCCTCAGGGAGATTTAACTCTGGAAACACCATATATTTT.

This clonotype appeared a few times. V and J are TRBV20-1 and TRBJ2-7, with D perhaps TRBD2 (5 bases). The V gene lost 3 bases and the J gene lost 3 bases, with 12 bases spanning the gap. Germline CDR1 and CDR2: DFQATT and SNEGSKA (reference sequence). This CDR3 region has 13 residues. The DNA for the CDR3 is TGCAGTGCTAGGAGCGGAGTAAACTACGAGCAGTACTTC. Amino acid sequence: CSARSGVNYEQYF.

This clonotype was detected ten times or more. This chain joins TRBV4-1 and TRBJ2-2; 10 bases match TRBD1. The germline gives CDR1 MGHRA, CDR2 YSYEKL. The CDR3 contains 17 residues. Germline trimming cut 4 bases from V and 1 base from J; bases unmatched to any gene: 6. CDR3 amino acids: CASSRQTGGLNTGELFF. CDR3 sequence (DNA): TGCGCCAGCAGCCGCCAGACAGGGGGCCTGAACACCGGGGAGCTGTTTTTT.

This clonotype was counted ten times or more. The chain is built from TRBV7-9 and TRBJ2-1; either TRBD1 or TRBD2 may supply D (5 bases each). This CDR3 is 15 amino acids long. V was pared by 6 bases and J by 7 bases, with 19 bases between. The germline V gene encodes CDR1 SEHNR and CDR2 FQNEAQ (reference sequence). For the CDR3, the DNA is TGTGCCAGCAGTACCCTACGGGACGAAAGGAATGAGCAGTTCTTC. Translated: CASSTLRDERNEQFF.

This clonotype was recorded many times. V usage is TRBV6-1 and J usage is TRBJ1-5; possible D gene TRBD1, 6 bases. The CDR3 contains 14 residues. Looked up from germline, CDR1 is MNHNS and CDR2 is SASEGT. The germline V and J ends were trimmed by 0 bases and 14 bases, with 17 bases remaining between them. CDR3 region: CASSEADDGRGEHF. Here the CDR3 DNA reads TGTGCCAGCAGTGAAGCGGATGATGGCAGGGGAGAGCATTTT.

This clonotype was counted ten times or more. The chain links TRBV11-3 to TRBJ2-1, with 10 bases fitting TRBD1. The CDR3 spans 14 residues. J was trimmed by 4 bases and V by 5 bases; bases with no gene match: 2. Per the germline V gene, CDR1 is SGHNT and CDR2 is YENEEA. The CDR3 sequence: CASSKGQGYNEQFF. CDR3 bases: TGTGCCAGCAGCAAGGGACAGGGGTACAATGAGCAGTTCTTC.

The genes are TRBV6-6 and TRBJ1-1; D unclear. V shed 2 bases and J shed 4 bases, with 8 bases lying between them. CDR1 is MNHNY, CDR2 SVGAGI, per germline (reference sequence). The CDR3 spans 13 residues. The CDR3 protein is CASSYQGPTEAFF. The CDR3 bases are TGTGCCAGCAGTTACCAAGGGCCCACTGAAGCTTTCTTT.

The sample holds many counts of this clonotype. CDR3 in amino acids: CASSFQGGRDFNYGYTF. The CDR3 DNA is TGTGCCAGCAGCTTCCAGGGGGGACGGGACTTTAACTATGGCTACACCTTC. The chain uses TRBV11-2 and TRBJ1-2; 7 bases match TRBD1. Germline V CDR1 and CDR2: SGHAT, FQNNGV. The CDR3 consists of 17 residues. The J segment lost 1 base and the V segment lost 3 bases, leaving 11 bases of the junction unmatched.

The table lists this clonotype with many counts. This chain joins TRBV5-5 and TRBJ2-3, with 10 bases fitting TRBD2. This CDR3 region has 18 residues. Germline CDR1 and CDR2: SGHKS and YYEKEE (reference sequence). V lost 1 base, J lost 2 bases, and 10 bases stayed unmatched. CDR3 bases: TGTGCCAGCAGCTTGAGTATCGCTAGCGGGGGCCACACAGATACGCAGTATTTT. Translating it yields CASSLSIASGGHTDTQYF.